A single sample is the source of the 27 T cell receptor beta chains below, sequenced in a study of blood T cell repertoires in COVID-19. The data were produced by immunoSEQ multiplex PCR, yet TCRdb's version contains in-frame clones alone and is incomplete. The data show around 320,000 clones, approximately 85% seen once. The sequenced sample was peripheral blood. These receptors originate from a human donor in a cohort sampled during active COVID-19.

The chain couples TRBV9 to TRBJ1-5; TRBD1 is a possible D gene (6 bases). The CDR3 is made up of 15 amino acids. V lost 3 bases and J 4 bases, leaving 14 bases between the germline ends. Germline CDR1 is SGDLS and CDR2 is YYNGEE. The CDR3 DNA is TGTGCCAGCAGCGGGGACACCCGGACGAATCAGCCCCAGCATTTT. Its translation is CASSGDTRTNQPQHF.

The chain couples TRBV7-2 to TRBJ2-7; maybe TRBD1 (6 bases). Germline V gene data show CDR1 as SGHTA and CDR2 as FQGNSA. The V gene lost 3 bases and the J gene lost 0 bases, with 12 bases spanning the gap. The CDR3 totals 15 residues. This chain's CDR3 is CASSFYRTASYEQYF. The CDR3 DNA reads TGTGCCAGCAGCTTTTACAGGACAGCCTCCTACGAGCAGTACTTC.

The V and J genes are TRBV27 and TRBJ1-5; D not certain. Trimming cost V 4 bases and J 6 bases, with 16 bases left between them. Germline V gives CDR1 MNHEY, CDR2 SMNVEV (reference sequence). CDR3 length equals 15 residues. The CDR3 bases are TGTGCCAGCAGTTATCGGGTCCCAGCTTCTCAGCCCCAGCATTTT. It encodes CASSYRVPASQPQHF.

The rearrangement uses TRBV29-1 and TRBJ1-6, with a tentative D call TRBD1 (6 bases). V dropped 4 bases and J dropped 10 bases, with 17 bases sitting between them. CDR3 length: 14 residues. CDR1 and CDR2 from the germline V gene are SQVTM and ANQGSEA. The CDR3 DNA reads TGCAGCGTTGGAGGTCCAGGGGTAGAATCACCCCTCCACTTT. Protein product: CSVGGPGVESPLHF.

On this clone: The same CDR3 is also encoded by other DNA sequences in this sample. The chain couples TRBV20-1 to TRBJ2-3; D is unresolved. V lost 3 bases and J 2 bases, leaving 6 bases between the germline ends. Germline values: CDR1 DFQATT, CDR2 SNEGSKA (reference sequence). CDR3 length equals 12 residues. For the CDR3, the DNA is TGCAGTGCTAGTCTTGTCACAGATACGCAGTATTTT. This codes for CSASLVTDTQYF.

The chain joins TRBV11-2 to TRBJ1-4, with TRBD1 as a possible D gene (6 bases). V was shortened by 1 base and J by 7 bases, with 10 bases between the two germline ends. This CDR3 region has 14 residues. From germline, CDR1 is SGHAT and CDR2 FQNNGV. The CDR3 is CASSLGAGVEKLFF. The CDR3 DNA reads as TGTGCCAGCAGCTTAGGGGCAGGGGTTGAAAAACTGTTTTTT.

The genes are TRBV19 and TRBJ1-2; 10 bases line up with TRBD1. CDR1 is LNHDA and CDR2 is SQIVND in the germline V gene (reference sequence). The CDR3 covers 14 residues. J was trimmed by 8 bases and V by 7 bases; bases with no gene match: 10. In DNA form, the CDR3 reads TGTGCCAGTACCCCGGGACAGGGGTACGAAGGCTACACCTTC. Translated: CASTPGQGYEGYTF.

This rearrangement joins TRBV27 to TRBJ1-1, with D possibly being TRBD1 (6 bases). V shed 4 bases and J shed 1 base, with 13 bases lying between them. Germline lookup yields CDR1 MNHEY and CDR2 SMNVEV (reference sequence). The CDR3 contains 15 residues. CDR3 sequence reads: CASSYQGGRNTEAFF. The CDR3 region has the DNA TGTGCCAGCAGTTACCAAGGGGGACGGAACACTGAAGCTTTCTTT.

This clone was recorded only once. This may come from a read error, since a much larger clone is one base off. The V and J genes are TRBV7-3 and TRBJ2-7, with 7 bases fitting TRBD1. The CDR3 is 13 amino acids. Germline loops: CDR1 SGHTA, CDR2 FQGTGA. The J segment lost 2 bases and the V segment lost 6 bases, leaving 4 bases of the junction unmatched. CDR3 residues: CASSTGTAYEQYF. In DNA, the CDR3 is TGTGCCAGCAGTACCGGGACAGCCTACGAGCAGTACTTC.

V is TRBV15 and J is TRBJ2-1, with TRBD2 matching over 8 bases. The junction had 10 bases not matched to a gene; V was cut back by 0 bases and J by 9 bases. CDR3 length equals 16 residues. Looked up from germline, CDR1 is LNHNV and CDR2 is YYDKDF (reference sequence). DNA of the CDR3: TGTGCCACCAGCAGAGATAAGCGGGGGACCGCGGGTGAGCAGTTCTTC. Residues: CATSRDKRGTAGEQFF.

Here the CDR3 DNA reads TGTGCCACCAGTGATTTGAAGGGGGAAAAACTGTTTTTT. It encodes CATSDLKGEKLFF. The genes are TRBV24-1 and TRBJ1-4; a weak D match, TRBD1 (5 bases). V was trimmed by 0 bases and J by 8 bases, leaving 6 bases between them. Germline lookup yields CDR1 KGHDR and CDR2 SFDVKD. The CDR3 covers 13 residues.

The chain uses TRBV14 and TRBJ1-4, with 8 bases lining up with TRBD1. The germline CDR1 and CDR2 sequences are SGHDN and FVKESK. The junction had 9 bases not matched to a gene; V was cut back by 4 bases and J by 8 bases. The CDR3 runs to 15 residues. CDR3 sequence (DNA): TGTGCCAGCAGCCCCAGGGGGCAACGGTGGGAAAAACTGTTTTTT. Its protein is CASSPRGQRWEKLFF.

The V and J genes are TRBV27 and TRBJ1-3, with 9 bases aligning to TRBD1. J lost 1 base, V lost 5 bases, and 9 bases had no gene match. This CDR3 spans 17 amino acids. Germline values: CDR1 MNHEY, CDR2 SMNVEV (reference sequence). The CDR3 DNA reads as TGTGCCAGCAGTCGGACAGGGGCTATCTTTTCTGGAAACACCATATATTTT. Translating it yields CASSRTGAIFSGNTIYF.

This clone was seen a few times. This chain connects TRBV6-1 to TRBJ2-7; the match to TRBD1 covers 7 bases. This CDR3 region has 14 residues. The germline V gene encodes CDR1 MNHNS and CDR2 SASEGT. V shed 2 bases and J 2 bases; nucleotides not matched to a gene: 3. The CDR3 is CASSEQGDAYEQYF. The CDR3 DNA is TGTGCCAGCAGTGAACAGGGGGATGCCTACGAGCAGTACTTC.

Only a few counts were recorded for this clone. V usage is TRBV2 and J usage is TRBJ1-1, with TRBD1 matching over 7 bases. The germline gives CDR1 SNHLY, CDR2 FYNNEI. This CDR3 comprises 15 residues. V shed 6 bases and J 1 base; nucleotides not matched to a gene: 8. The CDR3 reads CASRTQGIGNTEAFF. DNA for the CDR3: TGTGCCAGCAGGACACAGGGGATCGGGAACACTGAAGCTTTCTTT. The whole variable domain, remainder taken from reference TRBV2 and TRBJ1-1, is EPEVTQTPSHQVTQMGQEVILRCVPISNHLYFYWYRQILGQKVEFLVSFYNNEISEKSEIFDDQFSVERPDGSNFTLKIRSTKLEDSAMYFCASRTQGIGNTEAFFGQGTRLTVV.

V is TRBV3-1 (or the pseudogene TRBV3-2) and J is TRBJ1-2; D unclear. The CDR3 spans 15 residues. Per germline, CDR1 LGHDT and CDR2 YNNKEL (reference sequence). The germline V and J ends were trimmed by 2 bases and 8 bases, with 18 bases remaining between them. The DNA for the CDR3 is TGTGCCAGCAGCCAACCTTTAGCGGGTATCTTCGGCTACACCTTC. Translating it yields CASSQPLAGIFGYTF.

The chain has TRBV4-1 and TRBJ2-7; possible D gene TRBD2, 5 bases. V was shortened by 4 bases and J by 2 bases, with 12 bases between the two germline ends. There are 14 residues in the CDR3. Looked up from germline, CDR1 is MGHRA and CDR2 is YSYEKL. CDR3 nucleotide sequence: TGCGCCAGCAGCCGCGGCGGGCGGGCCTACGAGCAGTACTTC. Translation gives CASSRGGRAYEQYF.

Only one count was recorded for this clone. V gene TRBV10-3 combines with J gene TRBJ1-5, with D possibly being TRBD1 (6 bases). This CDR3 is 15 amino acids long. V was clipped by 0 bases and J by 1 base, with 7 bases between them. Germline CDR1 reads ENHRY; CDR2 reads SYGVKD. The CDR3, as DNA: TGTGCCATCAGTGAGTCCAGGGGCAGCAATCAGCCCCAGCATTTT. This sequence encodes CAISESRGSNQPQHF.

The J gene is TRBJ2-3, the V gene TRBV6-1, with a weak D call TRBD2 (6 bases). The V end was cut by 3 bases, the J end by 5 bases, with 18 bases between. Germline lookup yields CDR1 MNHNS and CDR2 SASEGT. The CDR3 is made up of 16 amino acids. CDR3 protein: CASSDMDYPGRDTQYF. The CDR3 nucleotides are TGTGCCAGCAGTGATATGGACTACCCGGGCAGAGATACGCAGTATTTT.

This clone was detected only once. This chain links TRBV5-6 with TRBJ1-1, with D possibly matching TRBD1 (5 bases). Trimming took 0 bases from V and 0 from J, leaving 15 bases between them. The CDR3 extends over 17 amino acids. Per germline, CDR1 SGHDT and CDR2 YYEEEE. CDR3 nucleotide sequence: TGTGCCAGCAGCTTGGATCGTATGGACAACATGAACACTGAAGCTTTCTTT. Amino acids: CASSLDRMDNMNTEAFF. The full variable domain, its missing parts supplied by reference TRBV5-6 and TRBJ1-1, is DAGVTQSPTHLIKTRGQQVTLRCSPKSGHDTVSWYQQALGQGPQFIFQYYEEEERQRGNFPDRFSGHQFPNYSSELNVNALLLGDSALYLCASSLDRMDNMNTEAFFGQGTRLTVV.

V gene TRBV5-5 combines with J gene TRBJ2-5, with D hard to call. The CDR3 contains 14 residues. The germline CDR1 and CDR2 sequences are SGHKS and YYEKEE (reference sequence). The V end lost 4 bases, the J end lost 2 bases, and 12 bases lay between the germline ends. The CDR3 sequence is CASSVENSQETQYF. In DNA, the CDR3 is TGTGCCAGCAGCGTTGAGAATTCTCAAGAGACCCAGTACTTC.

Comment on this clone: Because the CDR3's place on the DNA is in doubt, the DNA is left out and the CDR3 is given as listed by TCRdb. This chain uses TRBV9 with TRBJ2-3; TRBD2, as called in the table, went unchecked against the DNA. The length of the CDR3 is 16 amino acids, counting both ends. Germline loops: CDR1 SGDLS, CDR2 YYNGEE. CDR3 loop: CASSSSTSGGTDTQYF.

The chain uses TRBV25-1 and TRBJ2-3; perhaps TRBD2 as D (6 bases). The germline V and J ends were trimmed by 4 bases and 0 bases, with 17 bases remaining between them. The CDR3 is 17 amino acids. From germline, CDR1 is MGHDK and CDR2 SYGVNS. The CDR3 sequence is CASSAPASSASTDTQYF. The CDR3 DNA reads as TGTGCCAGCAGTGCCCCCGCTTCTAGCGCGAGCACAGATACGCAGTATTTT. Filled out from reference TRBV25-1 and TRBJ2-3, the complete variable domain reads EADIYQTPRYLVIGTGKKITLECSQTMGHDKMYWYQQDPGMELHLIHYSYGVNSTEKGDLSSESTVSRIRTEHFPLTLESARPSHTSQYLCASSAPASSASTDTQYFGPGTRLTVL.

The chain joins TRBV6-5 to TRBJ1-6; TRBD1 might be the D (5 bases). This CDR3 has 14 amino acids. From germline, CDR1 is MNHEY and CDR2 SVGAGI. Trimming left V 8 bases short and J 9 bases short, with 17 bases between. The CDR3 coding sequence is TGTGCCAGCGGGACGGGGGACGGAAGTTCACCCCTCCACTTT. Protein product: CASGTGDGSSPLHF.

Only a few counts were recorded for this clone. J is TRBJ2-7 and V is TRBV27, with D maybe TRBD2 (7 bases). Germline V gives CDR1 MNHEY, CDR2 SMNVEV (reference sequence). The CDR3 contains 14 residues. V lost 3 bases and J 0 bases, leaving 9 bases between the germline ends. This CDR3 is CASSFRGASYEQYF. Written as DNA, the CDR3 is TGTGCCAGCAGTTTTCGGGGGGCCTCCTACGAGCAGTACTTC.

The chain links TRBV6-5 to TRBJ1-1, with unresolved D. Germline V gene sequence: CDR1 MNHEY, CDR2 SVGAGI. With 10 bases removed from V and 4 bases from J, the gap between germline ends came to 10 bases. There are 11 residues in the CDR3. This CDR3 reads CATKRVTEAFF. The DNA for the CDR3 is TGTGCCACAAAGAGGGTCACTGAAGCTTTCTTT.

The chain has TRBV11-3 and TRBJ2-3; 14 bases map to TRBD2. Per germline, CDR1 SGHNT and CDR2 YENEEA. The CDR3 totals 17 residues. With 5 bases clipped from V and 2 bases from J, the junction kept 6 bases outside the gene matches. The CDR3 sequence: CASSLGLAGGLTDTQYF. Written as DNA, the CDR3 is TGTGCCAGCAGCCTCGGACTAGCGGGGGGTCTCACAGATACGCAGTATTTT.